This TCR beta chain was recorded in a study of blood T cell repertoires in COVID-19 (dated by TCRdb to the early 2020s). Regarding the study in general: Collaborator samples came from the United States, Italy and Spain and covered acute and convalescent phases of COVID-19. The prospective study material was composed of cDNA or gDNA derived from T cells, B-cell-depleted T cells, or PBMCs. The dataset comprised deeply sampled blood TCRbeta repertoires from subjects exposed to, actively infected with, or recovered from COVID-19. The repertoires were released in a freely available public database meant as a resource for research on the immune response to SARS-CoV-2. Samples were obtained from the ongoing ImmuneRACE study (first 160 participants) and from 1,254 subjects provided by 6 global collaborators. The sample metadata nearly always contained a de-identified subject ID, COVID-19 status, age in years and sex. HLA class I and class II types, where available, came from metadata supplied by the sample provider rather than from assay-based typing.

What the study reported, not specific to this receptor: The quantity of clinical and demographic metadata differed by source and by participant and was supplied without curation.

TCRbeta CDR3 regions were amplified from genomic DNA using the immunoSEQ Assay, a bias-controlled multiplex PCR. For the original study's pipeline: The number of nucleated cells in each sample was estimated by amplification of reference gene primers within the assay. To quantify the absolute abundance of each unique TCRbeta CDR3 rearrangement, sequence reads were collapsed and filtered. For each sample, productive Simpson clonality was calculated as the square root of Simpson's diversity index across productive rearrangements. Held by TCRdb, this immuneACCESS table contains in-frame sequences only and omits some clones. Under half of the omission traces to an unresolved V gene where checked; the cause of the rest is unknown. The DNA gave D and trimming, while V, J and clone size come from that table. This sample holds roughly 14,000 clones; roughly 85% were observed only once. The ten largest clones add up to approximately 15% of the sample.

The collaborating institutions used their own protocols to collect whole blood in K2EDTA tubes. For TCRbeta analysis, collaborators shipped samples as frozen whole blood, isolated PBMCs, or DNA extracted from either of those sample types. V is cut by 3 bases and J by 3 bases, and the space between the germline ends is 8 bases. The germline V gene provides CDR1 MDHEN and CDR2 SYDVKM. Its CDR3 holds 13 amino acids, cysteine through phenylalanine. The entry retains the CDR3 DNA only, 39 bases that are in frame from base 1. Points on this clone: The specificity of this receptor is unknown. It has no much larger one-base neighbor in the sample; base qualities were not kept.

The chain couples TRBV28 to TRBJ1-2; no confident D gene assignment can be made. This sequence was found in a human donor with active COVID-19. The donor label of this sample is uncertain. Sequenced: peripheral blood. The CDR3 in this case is CASSLSGDYGYTF. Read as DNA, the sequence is TGTGCCAGCAGTTTGTCCGGGGACTATGGCTACACCTTC.